The 31 T cell receptor beta chains below all came from one sample that was sequenced in a study of lung T cells in sarcoidosis with Löfgren's syndrome. From the reads, TCRdb called clonotypes with MiXCR, one entry per CDR3 protein. This table has about 19,000 distinct CDR3 sequences, around 23% appearing once. The sequenced material came from CD4+ T cells from bronchoalveolar lavage. These receptors were collected from a human donor with sarcoidosis (Löfgren's syndrome or another form), or a control subject (not recorded which).

The chain is built from TRBV18 and TRBJ2-1; either TRBD1 or TRBD2 may supply D (5 bases each). The ends were cut back, 2 bases at V and 6 bases at J, with 8 bases in the middle. The CDR3 length is 13 residues. Germline V CDR1 and CDR2: KGHSH, LQKENI. CDR3 in amino acids: CASSPDGGNEQFF. In DNA, the CDR3 is TGTGCCAGCTCACCAGATGGGGGCAATGAGCAGTTCTTC. Drawing the rest from reference TRBV18 and TRBJ2-1, the complete variable domain is NAGVMQNPRHLVRRRGQEARLRCSPMKGHSHVYWYRQLPEEGLKFMVYLQKENIIDESGMPKERFSAEFPKEGPSILRIQQVVRGDSAAYFCASSPDGGNEQFFGPGTRLTVL.

This clonotype counts as medium-sized. The gene calls are TRBV6-2 or TRBV6-3 and TRBJ2-5; D gene unclear. Trimming cost V 4 bases and J 4 bases, with 7 bases left between them. The CDR3 is 12 residues long. In germline, CDR1 is MNHEY, CDR2 SVGEGT. The CDR3 nucleotides read TGTGCCAGCAGTTTCGTACGAGAGACCCAGTACTTC. As protein: CASSFVRETQYF.

This clonotype was seen many times. This chain links TRBV4-2 with TRBJ2-7; the match to TRBD1 covers 12 bases. The CDR3 sequence is 16 residues long. After removal of 3 bases from V and 6 bases from J, the junction contained 9 bases not matched to a gene. Germline V gene data show CDR1 as LGHNA and CDR2 as YNFKEQ. CDR3 in DNA: TGTGCCAGCAGCCACCAGACGGGACAGGGGGCTGTCGAGCAGTACTTC. This encodes CASSHQTGQGAVEQYF.

This clonotype was detected ten times or more. V is TRBV7-2 and J is TRBJ1-5, with 7 bases aligning to TRBD1. The CDR3 is 16 residues long. J gave up 3 bases and V 5 bases, and 10 bases lay outside the gene matches. Germline V gives CDR1 SGHTA, CDR2 FQGNSA. In DNA, the CDR3 is TGTGCCAGCAGCATCTCCGGGACAGTCCCCAATCAGCCCCAGCATTTT. It specifies CASSISGTVPNQPQHF.

Comment on this clonotype: A junction end diverges from the germline sequence, so it may reflect a read error. This CDR3 reads CASSPFREDTRYF. The CDR3 DNA reads as TGTGCCAGCTCACCTTTTAGGGAGGATACGCGGTATTTT. The V gene is TRBV18, the J gene TRBJ2-3, with a tentative D call TRBD2 (6 bases). Germline V CDR1 and CDR2: KGHSH, LQKENI. The CDR3 runs 13 residues.

This clonotype was counted ten times or more. The rearrangement uses TRBV7-3 and TRBJ2-1; possible D gene TRBD2, 6 bases. Deletions cut 5 bases from V and 5 bases from J, with 16 bases between. The CDR3 is 15 amino acids. Germline V gene sequence: CDR1 SGHTA, CDR2 FQGTGA. In DNA form, the CDR3 reads TGTGCCAGCAGCCCCTGGAGGGGAGAGGACAATGAGCAGTTCTTC. Its protein product is CASSPWRGEDNEQFF.

In its sample, this clonotype was seen a few times. The CDR3 DNA reads as TGCGCCAGCAGCTTGGGGGCAGAAGAGACCCAGTACTTC. Translating gives CASSLGAEETQYF. The V and J genes are TRBV5-1 and TRBJ2-5; D gene ambiguous. CDR3 length: 13 residues. CDR1 and CDR2 (germline): SGHRS, YFSETQ. Trimming took 0 bases from V and 3 from J, leaving 6 bases between them.

This clonotype was counted many times. The chain carries TRBV7-3 and TRBJ2-3; D is ambiguous. This CDR3 comprises 15 residues. CDR1 SGHTA and CDR2 FQGTGA come from the germline V gene. The V end lost 5 bases, the J end lost 1 base, and 13 bases lay between the germline ends. The chain's CDR3 is CASSKTGSRTDTQYF. In DNA, the CDR3 is TGTGCCAGCAGCAAAACTGGAAGTCGCACAGATACGCAGTATTTT. The full variable domain, its missing parts supplied by reference TRBV7-3 and TRBJ2-3, is GAGVSQTPSNKVTEKGKYVELRCDPISGHTALYWYRQSLGQGPEFLIYFQGTGAADDSGLPNDRFFAVRPEGSVSTLKIQRTERGDSAVYLCASSKTGSRTDTQYFGPGTRLTVL.

The genes are TRBV19 and TRBJ2-3, with D hard to call. The CDR3 is 13 residues long. V dropped 3 bases and J dropped 1 base, with 5 bases sitting between them. Germline values: CDR1 LNHDA, CDR2 SQIVND (reference sequence). For the CDR3, the DNA is TGTGCCAGTAGTATGGCCCGCACAGATACGCAGTATTTT. Translation gives CASSMARTDTQYF.

Ten or more counts support this clonotype. The CDR3 DNA reads TGTGCCAGCAGCCGTGCGGGGGATACGCAGTATTTT. As protein: CASSRAGDTQYF. The chain couples TRBV5-4 to TRBJ2-3; D may be TRBD2 (6 bases). Trimming stripped 4 bases from V and 6 bases from J, with 9 bases between. CDR3 length: 12 amino acids. In germline, CDR1 is SGHNT, CDR2 YYREEE (reference sequence).

CDR3: CASSPGGAGAYNEQFF. CDR3 DNA sequence: TGCGCCAGCAGCCCCGGTGGAGCGGGAGCCTACAATGAGCAGTTCTTC. This rearrangement joins TRBV5-1 to TRBJ2-1; 8 positions match TRBD2. This CDR3 spans 16 amino acids. CDR1 is SGHRS and CDR2 is YFSETQ in the germline V gene. V trimming: 4 bases; J trimming: 2 bases; junction bases outside the gene matches: 8.

This clonotype qualifies as medium-sized. The gene calls are TRBV20-1 and TRBJ2-7; TRBD1 agrees at 8 bases. Looked up from germline, CDR1 is DFQATT and CDR2 is SNEGSKA (reference sequence). The CDR3 spans 16 residues. V lost 2 bases to trimming and J lost 3 bases; unmatched junction nucleotides: 12. CDR3 nucleotide sequence: TGCAGTGCTAGATCTGCACAGGGGGGTCGGGGCTACGAGCAGTACTTC. This encodes CSARSAQGGRGYEQYF.

In its sample, this clonotype was seen many times. The rearrangement joins TRBV20-1 to TRBJ2-1; no clear D gene. The CDR3 extends over 16 amino acids. V was trimmed by 3 bases and J by 5 bases, leaving 20 bases between them. Germline CDR1 and CDR2: DFQATT and SNEGSKA (reference sequence). The CDR3 nucleotides read TGCAGTGCTAGGGTGGTGGTTAGCCCCGAGGACAATGAGCAGTTCTTC. Its translation: CSARVVVSPEDNEQFF.

This clonotype was picked up a small number of times. The CDR3 DNA follows: TGTGCCAGCAGCCAAGGACCACCCCTGAACACTGAAGCTTTCTTT. Translation: CASSQGPPLNTEAFF. The chain recombines TRBV3-1 with TRBJ1-1; D remains unclear. The V gene's germline CDR1 is LGHDT and CDR2 YNNKEL (reference sequence). The CDR3 covers 15 residues. The V gene lost 1 base and the J gene lost 0 bases, with 9 bases spanning the gap.

Worth noting for this clonotype: This clone may be a read error of a much larger clone one base away. V and J are TRBV28 and TRBJ2-7; 14 nucleotides align to TRBD2. CDR1 and CDR2 from the germline V gene are MDHEN and SYDVKM. The junction had 15 bases not matched to a gene; V was cut back by 4 bases and J by 4 bases. The CDR3 spans 19 residues. Here the CDR3 DNA reads TGTGCCAGCAGTTCCGGGATATTCCGACTAGCGGGAGGGATTTACGAGCAGTACTTC. Translation: CASSSGIFRLAGGIYEQYF.

On this clonotype itself: With a much larger clone just one base away, this may be a read error. This sequence joins TRBV20-1 and TRBJ2-5, with no clear D. Per the germline V gene, CDR1 is DFQATT and CDR2 is SNEGSKA (reference sequence). V gave up 4 bases and J gave up 2 bases, with 8 bases separating them. This CDR3 contains 12 residues. Here the CDR3 DNA reads TGCAGTGCTAAGGGCAGGCAAGAGACCCAGTACTTC. Encoded protein: CSAKGRQETQYF.

This clonotype is medium-sized by share. This chain uses TRBV6-1 with TRBJ1-1; the D is unclear. CDR1 is MNHNS, CDR2 SASEGT, per germline. The CDR3 consists of 13 residues. V gave up 5 bases and J gave up 6 bases, with 13 bases separating them. The CDR3 DNA is TGTGCCAGCAGTTGGATCTCTGACGCTGAAGCTTTCTTT. Protein: CASSWISDAEAFF.

In its sample, this clonotype was seen many times. The rearrangement joins TRBV3-1 to TRBJ2-4; D not certain. Germline loops: CDR1 LGHDT, CDR2 YNNKEL (reference sequence). The V end lost 2 bases, the J end lost 0 bases, and 5 bases lay between the germline ends. There are 14 residues in the CDR3. The CDR3 sequence: CASSQLLAKNIQYF. For the CDR3, the DNA is TGTGCCAGCAGCCAACTCCTAGCCAAAAACATTCAGTACTTC.

This clonotype was seen a handful of times. This sequence joins TRBV11-2 and TRBJ2-5; maybe TRBD1 (5 bases). The CDR3 is 13 amino acids. Germline lookup yields CDR1 SGHAT and CDR2 FQNNGV. Trimming shortened V by 5 bases and J by 1 base, and 8 bases separated the two germline ends. The chain's CDR3 is CASSRRGQETQYF. CDR3 DNA sequence: TGTGCCAGCAGCAGAAGGGGCCAAGAGACCCAGTACTTC.

In its sample, this clonotype was seen many times. The chain joins TRBV6-6 to TRBJ1-5; a possible D gene is TRBD1 (5 bases). The CDR3 is 15 amino acids. Trimming cost V 0 bases and J 7 bases, with 13 bases left between them. Germline CDR1 reads MNHNY; CDR2 reads SVGAGI (reference sequence). DNA of the CDR3: TGTGCCAGCAGTTACTCGGCAGGGCGGAAGCAGCCCCAGCATTTT. Translated, it gives CASSYSAGRKQPQHF.

By sample fraction, this clonotype is medium-sized. The chain uses TRBV6-2 or TRBV6-3 and TRBJ1-1, with D perhaps matching TRBD1 (5 bases). This CDR3 has 14 amino acids. Germline V lookup: CDR1 MNHEY, CDR2 SVGEGT. V gave up 0 bases and J gave up 5 bases, with 10 bases separating them. The DNA for the CDR3 is TGTGCCAGCAGTTACTCCGCAGGGCGGACTGAAGCTTTCTTT. It is translated as CASSYSAGRTEAFF.

This clonotype was recorded many times. The chain uses TRBV7-2 and TRBJ1-1; a possible D gene is TRBD1 (5 bases). Germline assignment: CDR1 SGHTA and CDR2 FQGNSA. With 6 bases removed from V and 1 base from J, the gap between germline ends came to 12 bases. The CDR3 consists of 14 residues. The CDR3 sequence is CASRTQGPNTEAFF. CDR3 sequence (DNA): TGTGCCAGCAGAACCCAGGGACCGAACACTGAAGCTTTCTTT.

Remarks on this clonotype: The missing conserved phenylalanine or tryptophan at the end of this CDR3 makes a read error likely. The chain combines TRBV18 with TRBJ2-7; D gene uncertain. CDR1 is KGHSH and CDR2 is LQKENI in the germline V gene. The CDR3 is 13 residues long. V lost 3 bases and J lost 6, with 12 bases in between. Written as DNA, the CDR3 is TGTGCCAGCTCACCGGATGTCGGGTCCGAGCAGTACATC. Its protein product is CASSPDVGSEQYI.

By proportion, this clonotype is medium-sized. V is TRBV6-1 and J is TRBJ2-3; 13 bases align to TRBD2. This CDR3 is built from 19 residues. Germline values: CDR1 MNHNS, CDR2 SASEGT. V was pared by 4 bases and J by 1 base, with 11 bases of the junction left unmatched. The CDR3 protein is CASSAQTSGRIGGTDTQYF. The CDR3 DNA sequence: TGTGCCAGCAGTGCCCAGACTAGCGGGAGGATTGGTGGCACAGATACGCAGTATTTT.

This clonotype was observed many times. The chain couples TRBV19 to TRBJ1-6; no firm D call. Germline CDR1 is LNHDA and CDR2 is SQIVND (reference sequence). The CDR3 contains 13 residues. The V gene lost 10 bases and the J gene lost 0 bases, with 7 bases spanning the gap. The CDR3 DNA reads as TGTGCCACCGGTAGCTCCTATAATTCACCCCTCCACTTT. Translation: CATGSSYNSPLHF.

The rearrangement uses TRBV9 and TRBJ1-2; D is uncertain. Germline CDR1 and CDR2: SGDLS and YYNGEE. This CDR3 is 14 amino acids long. With 6 bases removed from V and 0 bases from J, the gap between germline ends came to 12 bases. The CDR3 region is CASNPGSSNYGYTF. CDR3 bases: TGTGCCAGCAACCCGGGCTCCTCTAACTATGGCTACACCTTC.

On this clonotype: Since a much larger clone is just one base distant, this may be a read error. The genes are TRBV11-1 and TRBJ2-5; no clear D. Germline V CDR1 and CDR2: SGHAT, FQDESV (reference sequence). CDR3 length: 14 residues. For the CDR3, the DNA is TGTACCAGCAGCTTAGGTATTGCAGGCGAGACCCAGTACTTC. Its translation is CTSSLGIAGETQYF. Combining the CDR3 with reference TRBV11-1 and TRBJ2-5 gives the whole variable domain EAEVAQSPRYKITEKSQAVAFWCDPISGHATLYWYRQILGQGPELLVQFQDESVVDDSQLPKDRFSAERLKGVDSTLKIQPAELGDSAMYLCTSSLGIAGETQYFGPGTRLLVL.

Worth noting for this clonotype: This sequence may be a read error, since a much larger clone differs from it by one base. V is TRBV6-5 and J is TRBJ2-1; D possibly corresponds to TRBD1 (6 bases). The germline gives CDR1 MNHEY, CDR2 SVGAGI. This CDR3 comprises 12 residues. Here the CDR3 DNA reads TGTGCCAGCAGTTACCCCAGGGGTGGGCAGTCCTTC. This codes for CASSYPRGGQSF.

The sample holds many counts of this clonotype. The gene calls are TRBV2 and TRBJ1-2; maybe TRBD1 (6 bases). Germline values: CDR1 SNHLY, CDR2 FYNNEI. CDR3 length: 13 amino acids. V gave up 7 bases and J gave up 2 bases, with 11 bases separating them. CDR3 sequence (DNA): TGTGCCAGCACACAGGGACCGAACTATGGCTACACCTTC. Amino acid sequence: CASTQGPNYGYTF.

Only a few counts were recorded for this clonotype. This chain connects TRBV7-9 to TRBJ1-5, with D possibly matching TRBD1 (6 bases). The V gene's germline CDR1 is SEHNR and CDR2 FQNEAQ (reference sequence). The CDR3 consists of 16 residues. Trimming shortened V by 5 bases and J by 0 bases, and 14 bases separated the two germline ends. The CDR3 loop is CASSTGGGHSNQPQHF. Written as DNA, the CDR3 is TGTGCCAGCAGCACCGGGGGGGGCCATAGCAATCAGCCCCAGCATTTT.

This clonotype was observed at least ten times. The rearrangement uses TRBV7-9 and TRBJ1-1; D is unresolved. The CDR3 is 12 residues long. The germline V gene has CDR1 SEHNR and CDR2 FQNEAQ (reference sequence). Here the CDR3 DNA reads TGTGCGAGCGGACGGCAGAACACTGAAGCTTTCTTT. Residues: CASGRQNTEAFF.